The 26 T cell receptor beta chains below all came from one sample that was sequenced in a study of T cell responses to AZD1222 COVID-19 vaccine. Method: immunoSEQ multiplex PCR; TCRdb's copy keeps in-frame clones and lacks some. The table lists about 69,000 clones, less than 85% of them singletons, with about 23% in the top ten. The material was peripheral blood, obtained 28 days after the second AZD1222 dose. These receptor sequences come from an adult who received the AZD1222 COVID-19 vaccine.

CDR3 nucleotides: TGCAGCGTTACCGGGGGACTTGAAGCTTTCTTT. It codes for CSVTGGLEAFF. This sequence joins TRBV29-1 and TRBJ1-1; tentative D call: TRBD1 (5 bases). Trimming shortened V by 5 bases and J by 7 bases, and 11 bases separated the two germline ends. The CDR3 spans 11 residues. The germline V gene encodes CDR1 SQVTM and CDR2 ANQGSEA.

The J gene is TRBJ2-1, the V gene TRBV3-1 (or the pseudogene TRBV3-2); 9 bases fit TRBD2. With 3 bases clipped from V and 5 bases from J, the junction kept 8 bases outside the gene matches. This CDR3 contains 16 residues. In germline, CDR1 is LGHDT, CDR2 YNNKEL (reference sequence). The CDR3 DNA is TGTGCCAGCAGCCACAGCGGGGGGCGTTTCCACAATGAGCAGTTCTTC. It codes for CASSHSGGRFHNEQFF.

The chain recombines TRBV5-1 with TRBJ2-7; weak D call: TRBD2 (5 bases). Germline CDR1 SGHRS, CDR2 YFSETQ. There are 14 residues in the CDR3. The V end was cut by 0 bases, the J end by 5 bases, with 12 bases between. DNA of the CDR3: TGCGCCAGCAGCTTGGGTGGGAGCCCCCACGAGCAGTACTTC. This codes for CASSLGGSPHEQYF.

The chain links TRBV3-1 (or the pseudogene TRBV3-2) to TRBJ2-2; D uncertain. The CDR3 has 16 amino acids. Germline V gene data show CDR1 as LGHDT and CDR2 as YNNKEL (reference sequence). Trimming removed 1 base at V and 0 bases at J, with 9 bases between. CDR3 in amino acids: CASSQGSITNTGELFF. The CDR3 coding sequence is TGTGCCAGCAGCCAAGGCTCGATTACGAACACCGGGGAGCTGTTTTTT.

J is TRBJ1-1 and V is TRBV12-3 or TRBV12-4; D is undetermined. The CDR3 is 13 residues long. The ends were cut back, 3 bases at V and 5 bases at J, with 10 bases in the middle. The CDR3 region has the DNA TGTGCCAGCAGTTTTTCCCCCCAAACTGAAGCTTTCTTT. Translated: CASSFSPQTEAFF.

The chain couples TRBV12-3 or TRBV12-4 to TRBJ2-5, with TRBD2 as a possible D gene (6 bases). V was clipped by 2 bases and J by 7 bases, with 11 bases between them. There are 13 residues in the CDR3. Written as DNA, the CDR3 is TGTGCCAGCAGTTTAAGGAGGGGAGGGACCCAGTACTTC. Amino acid sequence: CASSLRRGGTQYF.

With regard to this clone: One end of the junction is discordant with germline, which a read error may explain. J is TRBJ1-2 and V is TRBV6-5; possible D gene TRBD1, 5 bases. Germline V gene sequence: CDR1 MNHEY, CDR2 SVGAGI. The CDR3 runs 13 residues. The CDR3 DNA reads TGTGCCAGCAGCTGGGACCTTTTATATGGATACACCTTC. Protein product: CASSWDLLYGYTF.

The V and J genes are TRBV19 and TRBJ2-7; either TRBD1 or TRBD2 may fit D (5 bases each). The ends were cut back, 9 bases at V and 2 bases at J, with 14 bases in the middle. The CDR3 consists of 13 residues. Germline V gene data show CDR1 as LNHDA and CDR2 as SQIVND (reference sequence). In DNA, the CDR3 is TGTGCCAGCCGGGGACCGTCTGCCTACGAGCAGTACTTC. Its translation is CASRGPSAYEQYF.

This chain's CDR3 is CASSLWTGVDYGYTF. CDR3 bases: TGTGCCAGCAGCTTATGGACAGGTGTGGACTATGGCTACACCTTC. V gene TRBV7-2 combines with J gene TRBJ1-2, with TRBD1 identical over 7 bases. The germline gives CDR1 SGHTA, CDR2 FQGNSA. The CDR3 runs to 15 residues. The V and J ends lost 2 bases and 3 bases, in that order; junction bases with no gene match: 6.

The V call is TRBV7-9, the J call TRBJ2-1; D is unclear. CDR1 and CDR2 from the germline V gene are SEHNR and FQNEAQ (reference sequence). The length of the CDR3 is 12 residues. V was cut by 5 bases and J by 4 bases, with 6 bases left in between. CDR3 sequence: CASSPTYNEQFF. The CDR3 nucleotides read TGTGCCAGCAGCCCAACTTACAATGAGCAGTTCTTC.

This chain uses TRBV7-9 with TRBJ2-5; the D is unclear. CDR3 size: 14 residues. Trimming shortened V by 3 bases and J by 3 bases, and 11 bases separated the two germline ends. Looked up from germline, CDR1 is SEHNR and CDR2 is FQNEAQ (reference sequence). The DNA of the CDR3 is TGTGCCAGCAGCTTTTTTGACCTTGAAGAGACCCAGTACTTC. Translated: CASSFFDLEETQYF.

J is TRBJ2-6 and V is TRBV7-9, with D perhaps TRBD2 (5 bases). This CDR3 is 15 amino acids long. The ends were cut back, 5 bases at V and 2 bases at J, with 10 bases in the middle. Germline loops: CDR1 SEHNR, CDR2 FQNEAQ (reference sequence). CDR3: CASSPPGTGANVLTF. In DNA form, the CDR3 reads TGTGCCAGCAGCCCCCCCGGGACTGGGGCCAACGTCCTGACTTTC. Using reference TRBV7-9 and TRBJ2-6 for the parts outside the CDR3, the full variable domain is DTGVSQNPRHKITKRGQNVTFRCDPISEHNRLYWYRQTLGQGPEFLTYFQNEAQLEKSRLLSDRFSAERPKGSFSTLEIQRTEQGDSAMYLCASSPPGTGANVLTFGAGSRLTVL.

This CDR3 is CASSPPAEQFF. CDR3 sequence (DNA): TGTGCCAGTTCCCCCCCTGCGGAGCAGTTCTTC. The chain employs TRBV6-5 and TRBJ2-1; unclear D gene. This CDR3 is built from 11 residues. Germline loops: CDR1 MNHEY, CDR2 SVGAGI. Trimming took 9 bases from V and 10 from J, leaving 13 bases between them.

The CDR3 loop reads CASSFDGADTQYF. The CDR3 nucleotides read TGTGCCAGCAGCTTCGACGGAGCAGATACGCAGTATTTT. V and J are TRBV7-2 and TRBJ2-3; D unresolved. The germline V gene has CDR1 SGHTA and CDR2 FQGNSA. Trimming shortened V by 3 bases and J by 4 bases, and 8 bases separated the two germline ends. CDR3 length: 13 amino acids.

The V and J genes are TRBV29-1 and TRBJ2-1, with 9 positions matching TRBD2. There are 13 residues in the CDR3. Germline V gene lookup returns CDR1 SQVTM and CDR2 ANQGSEA. V lost 6 bases and J lost 6; bases outside the gene matches: 6. CDR3 bases: TGCAGCGTAGTAGCGGGAGCCGTCAATGAGCAGTTCTTC. Translating it yields CSVVAGAVNEQFF.

The J gene is TRBJ2-7, the V gene TRBV11-2; TRBD2 aligns across 9 bases. CDR1 SGHAT and CDR2 FQNNGV come from the germline V gene. This CDR3 contains 15 residues. Germline trimming cut 2 bases from V and 2 bases from J; bases unmatched to any gene: 4. The CDR3 loop reads CASSLYLAGPYEQYF. CDR3 coding DNA: TGTGCCAGCAGCTTATACCTAGCGGGACCCTACGAGCAGTACTTC.

This clone appeared a single time. This chain uses TRBV2 with TRBJ2-7, with D perhaps TRBD1 (6 bases). The germline V gene encodes CDR1 SNHLY and CDR2 FYNNEI. CDR3 length equals 13 residues. Between the trimmed V and J ends, which lost 10 bases and 0 bases, there was a span of 13 bases. CDR3 nucleotide sequence: TGTGCCATTACGACAGGAAGCTCCTACGAGCAGTACTTC. Protein product: CAITTGSSYEQYF.

This chain connects TRBV5-1 to TRBJ2-7, with 12 nucleotides matching TRBD1. Germline CDR1 SGHRS, CDR2 YFSETQ. The CDR3 has 15 amino acids. V was clipped by 4 bases and J by 5 bases; unmatched bases: 7. This CDR3 reads CASSPAGQGADEQYF. The CDR3 DNA reads as TGCGCCAGCAGCCCGGCGGGACAGGGGGCCGACGAGCAGTACTTC.

V gene TRBV10-3 combines with J gene TRBJ2-6; D possibly matches TRBD1 or TRBD2 (5 bases each). The CDR3 spans 16 residues. Germline V gene sequence: CDR1 ENHRY, CDR2 SYGVKD. Trimming removed 9 bases at V and 2 bases at J, with 17 bases between. CDR3 coding DNA: TGTGCCATTTCCGAGGGGCCTTTAGCTGGGGCCAACGTCCTGACTTTC. Protein: CAISEGPLAGANVLTF.

This clone rates as medium-sized. DNA of the CDR3: TGTGCCAGCAGTTCACCTACAGGGACCGGGGAGCTGTTTTTT. Translation: CASSSPTGTGELFF. The V call is TRBV6-6, the J call TRBJ2-2; D is perhaps TRBD1 (6 bases). The CDR3 runs to 14 residues. Germline CDR1 is MNHNY and CDR2 is SVGAGI (reference sequence). Deletions cut 4 bases from V and 5 bases from J, with 11 bases between.

The chain couples TRBV11-1 to TRBJ2-3; no firm D call. Trimming took 3 bases from V and 2 from J, leaving 12 bases between them. The CDR3 sequence is 15 residues long. CDR1 is SGHAT and CDR2 is FQDESV in the germline V gene (reference sequence). The CDR3 region has the DNA TGTGCCAGCAGCTTTCCCGGAGAGGTCACAGATACGCAGTATTTT. Translated, it gives CASSFPGEVTDTQYF.

The chain employs TRBV23-1 and TRBJ2-7; TRBD1 agrees at 7 bases. TRBV23-1 qualifies as an ORF whose function is uncertain. The CDR3 extends over 20 amino acids. J lost 0 bases, V lost 0 bases, and 17 bases had no gene match. As DNA, the CDR3 is TGCGCCAGCAGTCAATCGGATGGTCGGGTAGTCGGGACAGTCTCCTACGAGCAGTACTTC. The encoded protein is CASSQSDGRVVGTVSYEQYF.

This clone was detected a few times. The rearrangement links TRBV18 to TRBJ2-5; TRBD2 aligns across 7 bases. Germline CDR1 is KGHSH and CDR2 is LQKENI. After removal of 7 bases from V and 3 bases from J, the junction contained 2 bases not matched to a gene. The CDR3 extends over 12 amino acids. This chain's CDR3 is CASFRGEETQYF. Written as DNA, the CDR3 is TGTGCCAGCTTTCGGGGGGAAGAGACCCAGTACTTC. Looking up the rest from reference TRBV18 and TRBJ2-5 gives the full variable domain: NAGVMQNPRHLVRRRGQEARLRCSPMKGHSHVYWYRQLPEEGLKFMVYLQKENIIDESGMPKERFSAEFPKEGPSILRIQQVVRGDSAAYFCASFRGEETQYFGPGTRLLVL.

This chain uses TRBV9 with TRBJ2-1, with D unresolved. Per the germline V gene, CDR1 is SGDLS and CDR2 is YYNGEE. The CDR3 contains 13 residues. V lost 4 bases and J lost 7, with 12 bases in between. This CDR3 reads CASSPPRRNEQFF. In DNA, the CDR3 is TGTGCCAGCAGCCCTCCCCGTAGGAATGAGCAGTTCTTC.

The gene calls are TRBV4-1 and TRBJ2-3; the D is unclear. The CDR3 has 14 amino acids. CDR1 and CDR2 from the germline V gene are MGHRA and YSYEKL. Trimming shortened V by 0 bases and J by 8 bases, and 12 bases separated the two germline ends. Written as DNA, the CDR3 is TGCGCCAGCAGCCAAGATCCAGGTCGAAGTACGCAGTATTTT. Translation: CASSQDPGRSTQYF.

The V call is TRBV15, the J call TRBJ2-1; 11 bases are a match to TRBD2. This CDR3 comprises 13 residues. Trimming at V came to 8 bases and at J to 3 bases, leaving 0 bases not matched to a gene. Germline V gene data show CDR1 as LNHNV and CDR2 as YYDKDF (reference sequence). DNA of the CDR3: TGTGCCACCGGGACTAGCGGCTACAATGAGCAGTTCTTC. Translated: CATGTSGYNEQFF.